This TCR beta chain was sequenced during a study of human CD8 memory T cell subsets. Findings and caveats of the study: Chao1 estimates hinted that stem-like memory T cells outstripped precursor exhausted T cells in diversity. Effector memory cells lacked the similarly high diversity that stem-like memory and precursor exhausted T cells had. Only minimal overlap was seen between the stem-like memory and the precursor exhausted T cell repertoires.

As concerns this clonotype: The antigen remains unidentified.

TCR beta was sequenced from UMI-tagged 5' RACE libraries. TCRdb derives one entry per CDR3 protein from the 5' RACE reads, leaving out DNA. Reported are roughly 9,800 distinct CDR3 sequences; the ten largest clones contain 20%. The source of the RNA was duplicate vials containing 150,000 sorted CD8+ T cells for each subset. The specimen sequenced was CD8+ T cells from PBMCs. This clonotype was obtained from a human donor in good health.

This CDR3 reads CASSDERVYGYTF. J is TRBJ1-2 and V is TRBV7-9. The CDR3 contains 13 residues. Germline lookup yields CDR1 SEHNR and CDR2 FQNEAQ (reference sequence).